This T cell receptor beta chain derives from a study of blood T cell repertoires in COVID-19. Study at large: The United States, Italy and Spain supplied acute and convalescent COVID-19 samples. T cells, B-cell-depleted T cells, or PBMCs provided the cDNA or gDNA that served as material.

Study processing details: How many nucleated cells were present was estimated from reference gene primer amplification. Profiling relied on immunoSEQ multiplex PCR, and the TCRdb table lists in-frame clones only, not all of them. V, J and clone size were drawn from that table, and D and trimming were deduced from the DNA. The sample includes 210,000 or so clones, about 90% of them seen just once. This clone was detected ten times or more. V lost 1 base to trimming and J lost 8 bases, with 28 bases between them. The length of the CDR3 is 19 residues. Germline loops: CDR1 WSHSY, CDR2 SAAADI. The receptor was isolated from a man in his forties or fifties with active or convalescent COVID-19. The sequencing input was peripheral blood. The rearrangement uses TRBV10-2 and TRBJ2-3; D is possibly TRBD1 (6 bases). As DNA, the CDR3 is TGCGCCAGCAGTGAGTTTTCGTGGTATACAACAGGGCGAGGGCGTACGCAGTATTTT. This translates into CASSEFSWYTTGRGRTQYF.